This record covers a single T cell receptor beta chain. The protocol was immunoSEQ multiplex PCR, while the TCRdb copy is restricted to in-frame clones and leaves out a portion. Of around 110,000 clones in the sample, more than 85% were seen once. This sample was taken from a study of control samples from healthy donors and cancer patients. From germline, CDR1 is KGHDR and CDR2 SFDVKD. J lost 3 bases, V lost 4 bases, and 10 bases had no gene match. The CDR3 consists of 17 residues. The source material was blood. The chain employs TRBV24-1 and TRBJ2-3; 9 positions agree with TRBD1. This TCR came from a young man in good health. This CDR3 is CATSDRGQGLKTDTQYF. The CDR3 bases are TGTGCCACCAGTGACCGGGGACAGGGCCTAAAGACAGATACGCAGTATTTT.